This T cell receptor beta chain was recovered during a study of blood T cell repertoires in COVID-19. Study-level background: COVID-19 samples from acute and convalescent phases originated in the United States, Italy and Spain.

The CDR3 loop spans 16 amino acids. Measured with immunoSEQ multiplex PCR; TCRdb has only the in-frame clones, and not every one. This repertoire shows 150,000 or so clones, about nine tenths found once; its top ten account for more than 2%. The origin of this receptor is a woman aged 70-85 years with acute or convalescent COVID-19. The sequenced sample consisted of peripheral blood. The J gene is TRBJ1-2, the V gene TRBV21-1. TRBV21-1 is designated a pseudogene. CDR3 sequence (DNA): TGTGCCAGCAGCAAAGGAAGAGGGTCTCTCTATGATGGCTACACCTTC. This gives the protein CASSKGRGSLYDGYTF.